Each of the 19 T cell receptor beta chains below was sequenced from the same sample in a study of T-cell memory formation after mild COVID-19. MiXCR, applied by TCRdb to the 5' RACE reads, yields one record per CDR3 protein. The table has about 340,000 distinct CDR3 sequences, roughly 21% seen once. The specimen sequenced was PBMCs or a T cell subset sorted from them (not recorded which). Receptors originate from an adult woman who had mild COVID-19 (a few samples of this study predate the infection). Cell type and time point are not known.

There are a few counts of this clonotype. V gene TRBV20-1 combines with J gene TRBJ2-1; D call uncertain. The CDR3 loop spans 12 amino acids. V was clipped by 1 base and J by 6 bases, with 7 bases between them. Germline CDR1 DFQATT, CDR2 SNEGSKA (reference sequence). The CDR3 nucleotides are TGCAGTGCTAGAGTGGCAAGCAATGAGCAGTTCTTC. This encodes CSARVASNEQFF.

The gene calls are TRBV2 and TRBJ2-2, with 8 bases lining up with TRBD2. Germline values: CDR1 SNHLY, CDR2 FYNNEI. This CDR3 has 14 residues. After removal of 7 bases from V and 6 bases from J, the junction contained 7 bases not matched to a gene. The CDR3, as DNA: TGTGCCAGCACGGGGACTAGGGGCGCCGGGGAGCTGTTTTTT. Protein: CASTGTRGAGELFF. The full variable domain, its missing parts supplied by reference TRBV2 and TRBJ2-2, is EPEVTQTPSHQVTQMGQEVILRCVPISNHLYFYWYRQILGQKVEFLVSFYNNEISEKSEIFDDQFSVERPDGSNFTLKIRSTKLEDSAMYFCASTGTRGAGELFFGEGSRLTVL.

The CDR3, as DNA: TGTGCCAGCAGGTACGAGATTAAGGCTGAAGCTTTCTTT. Encoded protein: CASRYEIKAEAFF. This rearrangement joins TRBV12-3 or TRBV12-4 to TRBJ1-1; the D is unclear. Trimming pared 6 bases from V and 6 bases from J, leaving 14 bases between. This CDR3 is 13 amino acids long.

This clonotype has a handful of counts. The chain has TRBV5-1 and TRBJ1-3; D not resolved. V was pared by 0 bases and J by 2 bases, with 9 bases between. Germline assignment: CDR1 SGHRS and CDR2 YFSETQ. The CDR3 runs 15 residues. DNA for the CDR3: TGCGCCAGCAGCTTGGATGGGATAGCTGGAAACACCATATATTTT. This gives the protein CASSLDGIAGNTIYF.

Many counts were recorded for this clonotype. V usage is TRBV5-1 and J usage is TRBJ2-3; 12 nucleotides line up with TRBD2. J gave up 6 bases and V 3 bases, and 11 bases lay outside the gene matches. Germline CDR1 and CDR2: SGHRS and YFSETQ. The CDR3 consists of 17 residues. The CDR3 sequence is CASSSTVTSGRLDTQYF. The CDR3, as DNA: TGCGCCAGCAGCTCGACGGTGACTAGCGGGAGATTGGATACGCAGTATTTT.

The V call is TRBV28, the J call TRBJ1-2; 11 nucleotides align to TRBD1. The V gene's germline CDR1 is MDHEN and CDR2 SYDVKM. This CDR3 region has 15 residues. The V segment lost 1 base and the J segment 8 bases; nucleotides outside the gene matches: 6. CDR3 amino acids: CASSLYRDRGEGYTF. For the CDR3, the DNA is TGTGCCAGCAGTTTATATCGGGACAGGGGGGAAGGCTACACCTTC.

CDR3 loop: CASSWREGTDTQYF. CDR3 coding DNA: TGTGCCAGCAGCTGGCGGGAAGGCACAGATACGCAGTATTTT. The rearrangement links TRBV5-6 to TRBJ2-3, with D perhaps matching TRBD2 (6 bases). The CDR3 runs 14 residues. V lost 3 bases and J 1 base, leaving 9 bases between the germline ends. The germline V gene has CDR1 SGHDT and CDR2 YYEEEE.

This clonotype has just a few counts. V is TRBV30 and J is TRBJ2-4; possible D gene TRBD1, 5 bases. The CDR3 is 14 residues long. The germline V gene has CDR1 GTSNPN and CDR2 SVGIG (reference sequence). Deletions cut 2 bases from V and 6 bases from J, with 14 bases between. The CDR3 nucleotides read TGTGCCTGGAGTATAGGGGAAGGAAGAAACATTCAGTACTTC. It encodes CAWSIGEGRNIQYF.

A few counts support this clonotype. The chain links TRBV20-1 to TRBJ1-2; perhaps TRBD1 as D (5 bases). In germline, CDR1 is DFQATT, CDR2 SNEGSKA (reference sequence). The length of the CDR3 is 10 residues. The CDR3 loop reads CSLSGMNYTF. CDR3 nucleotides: TGCAGCCTCTCAGGGATGAACTACACCTTC.

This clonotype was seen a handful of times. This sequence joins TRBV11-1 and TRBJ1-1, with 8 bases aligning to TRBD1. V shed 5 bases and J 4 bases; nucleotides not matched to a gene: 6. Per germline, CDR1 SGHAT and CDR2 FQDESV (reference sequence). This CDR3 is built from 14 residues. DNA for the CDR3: TGTGCCAGCAGCGGACAGGGCTGGGGCACTGAAGCTTTCTTT. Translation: CASSGQGWGTEAFF.

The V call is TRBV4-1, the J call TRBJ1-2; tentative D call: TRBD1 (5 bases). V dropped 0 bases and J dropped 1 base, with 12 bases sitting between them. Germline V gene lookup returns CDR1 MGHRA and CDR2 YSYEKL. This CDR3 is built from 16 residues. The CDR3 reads CASSQEVTGLNYGYTF. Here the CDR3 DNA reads TGCGCCAGCAGCCAAGAGGTAACAGGACTTAACTATGGCTACACCTTC.

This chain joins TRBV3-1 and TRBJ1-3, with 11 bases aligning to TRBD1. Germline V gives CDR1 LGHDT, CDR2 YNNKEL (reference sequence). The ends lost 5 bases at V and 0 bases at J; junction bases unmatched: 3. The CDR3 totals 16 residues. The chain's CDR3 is CASSWTGGVSGNTIYF. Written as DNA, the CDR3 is TGTGCCAGCAGCTGGACAGGGGGCGTCTCTGGAAACACCATATATTTT. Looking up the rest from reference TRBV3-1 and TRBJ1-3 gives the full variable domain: DTAVSQTPKYLVTQMGNDKSIKCEQNLGHDTMYWYKQDSKKFLKIMFSYNNKELIINETVPNRFSPKSPDKAHLNLHINSLELGDSAVYFCASSWTGGVSGNTIYFGEGSWLTVV.

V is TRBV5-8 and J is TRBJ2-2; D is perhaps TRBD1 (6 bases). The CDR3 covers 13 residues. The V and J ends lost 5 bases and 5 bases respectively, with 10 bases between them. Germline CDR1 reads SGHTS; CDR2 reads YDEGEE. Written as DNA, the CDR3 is TGTGCCAGCAGAGTGAGGGGGACCGGGGAGCTGTTTTTT. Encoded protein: CASRVRGTGELFF.

CDR3 sequence: CAWSTGGWGNQPQHF. The CDR3 DNA reads TGTGCCTGGAGTACAGGGGGCTGGGGCAATCAGCCCCAGCATTTT. This chain links TRBV30 with TRBJ1-5; 9 positions match TRBD1. CDR1 is GTSNPN, CDR2 SVGIG, per germline (reference sequence). This CDR3 comprises 15 residues. With 2 bases clipped from V and 2 bases from J, the junction kept 4 bases outside the gene matches.

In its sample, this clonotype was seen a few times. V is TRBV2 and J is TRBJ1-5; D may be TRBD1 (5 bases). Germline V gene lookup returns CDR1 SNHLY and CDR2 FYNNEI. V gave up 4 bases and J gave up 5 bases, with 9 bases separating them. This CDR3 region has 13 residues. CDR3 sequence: CASSVGGDQPQHF. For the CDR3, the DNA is TGTGCCAGCAGTGTGGGAGGGGATCAGCCCCAGCATTTT.

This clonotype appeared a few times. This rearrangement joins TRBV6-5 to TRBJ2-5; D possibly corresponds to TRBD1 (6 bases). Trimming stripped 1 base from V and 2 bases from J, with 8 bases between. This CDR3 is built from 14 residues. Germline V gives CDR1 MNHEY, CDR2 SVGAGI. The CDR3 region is CASSYLTGQETQYF. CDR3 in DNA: TGTGCCAGCAGTTACTTGACAGGTCAAGAGACCCAGTACTTC.

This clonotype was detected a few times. CDR3 bases: TGTGCCAGCAGCGGGGAAGAGACGGGGTTTAATCAGCCCCAGCATTTT. Residues: CASSGEETGFNQPQHF. The chain has TRBV9 and TRBJ1-5; D is unclear. V lost 3 bases and J 4 bases, leaving 17 bases between the germline ends. This CDR3 has 16 amino acids. The germline CDR1 and CDR2 sequences are SGDLS and YYNGEE.

CDR3 sequence: CASSAATGRIYEQYF. CDR3 coding DNA: TGCGCCAGCAGCGCGGCGACAGGAAGAATCTACGAGCAGTACTTC. The chain links TRBV5-1 to TRBJ2-7; D might be TRBD1 (6 bases). CDR1 and CDR2 from the germline V gene are SGHRS and YFSETQ. The CDR3 is 15 amino acids. V was cut by 4 bases and J by 3 bases, with 17 bases left in between.

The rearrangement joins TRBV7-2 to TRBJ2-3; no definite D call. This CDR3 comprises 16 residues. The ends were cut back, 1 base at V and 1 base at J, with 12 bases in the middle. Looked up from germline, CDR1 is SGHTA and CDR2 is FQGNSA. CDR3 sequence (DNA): TGTGCCAGCAGCTTAGGTCAGTGGTTTGGCACAGATACGCAGTATTTT. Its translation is CASSLGQWFGTDTQYF.